This paragraph covers one T cell receptor (beta chain) sequence. This CDR3 spans 14 amino acids. Trimming cost V 6 bases and J 2 bases, with 10 bases left between them. Germline loops: CDR1 SNHLY, CDR2 FYNNEI. Repertoires were generated with immunoSEQ multiplex PCR, while TCRdb's copy carries only in-frame clones and drops some. The sample holds 250,000 or so clones, 75% to 90% seen once. These data are taken from a study of blood T cell repertoires in COVID-19. Sequences were obtained from peripheral blood. This rearrangement joins TRBV2 to TRBJ2-2, with a tentative D call TRBD1 (5 bases). This TCR came from a man aged 30 to 39 with active or convalescent COVID-19. CDR3 protein: CASRNGQNTGELFF. The CDR3 DNA reads as TGTGCCAGCAGGAATGGACAAAACACCGGGGAGCTGTTTTTT.